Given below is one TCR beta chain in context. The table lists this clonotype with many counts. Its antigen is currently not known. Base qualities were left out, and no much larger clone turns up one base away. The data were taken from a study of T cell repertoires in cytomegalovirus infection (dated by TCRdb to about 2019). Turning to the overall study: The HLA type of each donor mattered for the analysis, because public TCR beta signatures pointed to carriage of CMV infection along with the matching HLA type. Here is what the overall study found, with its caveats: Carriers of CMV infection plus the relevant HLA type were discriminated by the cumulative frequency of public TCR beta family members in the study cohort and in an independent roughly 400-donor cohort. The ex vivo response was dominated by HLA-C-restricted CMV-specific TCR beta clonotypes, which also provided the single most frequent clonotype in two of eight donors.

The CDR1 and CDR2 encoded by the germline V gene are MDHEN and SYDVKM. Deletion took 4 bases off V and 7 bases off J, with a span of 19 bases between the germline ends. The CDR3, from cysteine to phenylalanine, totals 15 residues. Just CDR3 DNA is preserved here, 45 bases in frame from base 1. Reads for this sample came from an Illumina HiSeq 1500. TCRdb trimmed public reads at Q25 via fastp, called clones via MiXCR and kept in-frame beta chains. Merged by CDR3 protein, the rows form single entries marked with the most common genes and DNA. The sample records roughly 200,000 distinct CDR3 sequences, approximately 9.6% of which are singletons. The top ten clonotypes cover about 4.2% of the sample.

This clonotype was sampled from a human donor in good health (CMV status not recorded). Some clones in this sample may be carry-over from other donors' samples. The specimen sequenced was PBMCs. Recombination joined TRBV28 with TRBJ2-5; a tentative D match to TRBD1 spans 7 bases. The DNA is TGTGCCAGCAGTTCCAATCCCCGACAGGGAGGGACCCAGTACTTC. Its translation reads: CASSSNPRQGGTQYF.